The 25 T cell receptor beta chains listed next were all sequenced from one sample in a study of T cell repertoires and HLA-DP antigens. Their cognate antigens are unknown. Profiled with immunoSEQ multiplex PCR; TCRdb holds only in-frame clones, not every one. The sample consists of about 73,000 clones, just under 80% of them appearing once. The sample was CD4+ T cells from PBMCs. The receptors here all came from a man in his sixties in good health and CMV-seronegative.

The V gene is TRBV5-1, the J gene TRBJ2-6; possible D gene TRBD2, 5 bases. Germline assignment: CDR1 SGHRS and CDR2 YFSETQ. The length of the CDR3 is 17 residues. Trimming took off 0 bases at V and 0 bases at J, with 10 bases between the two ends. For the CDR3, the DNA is TGCGCCAGCAGCTTGGGTCCGGCGGGCTCTGGGGCCAACGTCCTGACTTTC. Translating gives CASSLGPAGSGANVLTF.

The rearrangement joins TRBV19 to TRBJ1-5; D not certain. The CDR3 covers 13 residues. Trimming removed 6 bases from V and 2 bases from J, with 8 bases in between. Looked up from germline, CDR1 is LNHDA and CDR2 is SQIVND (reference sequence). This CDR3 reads CASRWDGNQPQHF. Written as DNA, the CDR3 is TGTGCCAGTAGGTGGGATGGCAATCAGCCCCAGCATTTT.

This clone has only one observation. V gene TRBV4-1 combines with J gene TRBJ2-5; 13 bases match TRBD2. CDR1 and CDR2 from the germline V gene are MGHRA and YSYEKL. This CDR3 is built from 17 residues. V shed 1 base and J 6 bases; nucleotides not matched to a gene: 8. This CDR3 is CASSQAPTSGREKTQYF. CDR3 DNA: TGCGCCAGCAGCCAAGCCCCTACTAGCGGGAGGGAAAAGACCCAGTACTTC.

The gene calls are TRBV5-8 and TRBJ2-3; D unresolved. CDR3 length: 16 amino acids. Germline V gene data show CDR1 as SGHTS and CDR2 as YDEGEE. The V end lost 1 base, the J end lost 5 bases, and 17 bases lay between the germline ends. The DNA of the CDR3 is TGTGCCAGCAGCTTGAGCTTGACGACTTCAGGAGATACGCAGTATTTT. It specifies CASSLSLTTSGDTQYF.

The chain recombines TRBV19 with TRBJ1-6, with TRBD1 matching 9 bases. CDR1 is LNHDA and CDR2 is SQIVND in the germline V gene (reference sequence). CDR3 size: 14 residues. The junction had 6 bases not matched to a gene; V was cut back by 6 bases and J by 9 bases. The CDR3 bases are TGTGCCAGTAGCGGGGGACAGGGTACTTCACCCCTCCACTTT. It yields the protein CASSGGQGTSPLHF.

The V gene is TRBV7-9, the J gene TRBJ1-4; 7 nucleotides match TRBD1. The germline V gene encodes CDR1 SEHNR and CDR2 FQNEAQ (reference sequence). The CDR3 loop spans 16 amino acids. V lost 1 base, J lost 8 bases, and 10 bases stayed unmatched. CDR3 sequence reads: CASSLGGGASGEKLFF. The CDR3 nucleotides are TGTGCCAGCAGCTTAGGAGGGGGCGCTAGTGGCGAAAAACTGTTTTTT.

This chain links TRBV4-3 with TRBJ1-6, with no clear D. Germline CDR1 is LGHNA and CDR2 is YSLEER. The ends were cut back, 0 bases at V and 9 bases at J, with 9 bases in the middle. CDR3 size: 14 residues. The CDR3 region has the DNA TGCGCCAGCAGCCAAGACCCCACCCTTTCACCCCTCCACTTT. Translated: CASSQDPTLSPLHF.

The CDR3 nucleotides read TGTGCCAGCTCACCACGAGGGCAGCCCACAGATACGCAGTATTTT. Protein sequence: CASSPRGQPTDTQYF. The chain couples TRBV18 to TRBJ2-3, with D maybe TRBD2 (5 bases). V was shortened by 1 base and J by 2 bases, with 10 bases between the two germline ends. From germline, CDR1 is KGHSH and CDR2 LQKENI. The CDR3 spans 15 residues.

CDR3 sequence: CASSQDLGVNQPQHF. CDR3 in DNA: TGCGCCAGCAGCCAAGATTTAGGGGTAAATCAGCCCCAGCATTTT. This chain uses TRBV4-3 with TRBJ1-5, with a tentative D call TRBD1 (5 bases). Germline-derived CDR1 and CDR2 are LGHNA and YSLEER. V was cut by 0 bases and J by 4 bases, with 10 bases left in between. The CDR3 covers 15 residues.

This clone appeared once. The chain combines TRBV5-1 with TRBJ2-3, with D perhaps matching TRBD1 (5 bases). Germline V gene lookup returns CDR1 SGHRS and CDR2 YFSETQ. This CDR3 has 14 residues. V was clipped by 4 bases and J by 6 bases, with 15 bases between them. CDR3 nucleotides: TGCGCCAGCAGCGCGGACACCCATGTGGATACGCAGTATTTT. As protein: CASSADTHVDTQYF.

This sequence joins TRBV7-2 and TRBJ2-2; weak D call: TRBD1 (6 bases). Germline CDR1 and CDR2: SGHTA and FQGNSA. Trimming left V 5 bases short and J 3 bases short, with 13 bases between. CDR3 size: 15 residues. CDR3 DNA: TGTGCCAGCAGCCTCTCCAGGGGACACACCGGGGAGCTGTTTTTT. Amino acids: CASSLSRGHTGELFF.

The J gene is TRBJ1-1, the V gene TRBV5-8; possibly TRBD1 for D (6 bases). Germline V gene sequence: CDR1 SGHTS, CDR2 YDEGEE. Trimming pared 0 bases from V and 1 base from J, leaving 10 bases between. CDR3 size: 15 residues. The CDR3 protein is CASSLDPGQNTEAFF. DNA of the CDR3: TGTGCCAGCAGCTTGGACCCGGGACAGAACACTGAAGCTTTCTTT.

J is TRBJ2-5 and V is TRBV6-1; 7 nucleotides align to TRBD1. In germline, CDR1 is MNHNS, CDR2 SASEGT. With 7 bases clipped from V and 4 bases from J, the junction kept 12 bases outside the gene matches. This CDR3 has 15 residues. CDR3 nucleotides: TGTGCCAGCACGCGACGATTTCCAGGGGGAGAGACCCAGTACTTC. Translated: CASTRRFPGGETQYF.

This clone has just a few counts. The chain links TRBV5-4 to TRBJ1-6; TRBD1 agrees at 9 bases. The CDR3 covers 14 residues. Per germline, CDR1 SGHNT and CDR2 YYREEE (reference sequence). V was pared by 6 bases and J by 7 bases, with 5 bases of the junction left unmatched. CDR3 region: CASNSDRGNSPLHF. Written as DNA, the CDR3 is TGTGCCAGCAATTCGGACAGGGGAAATTCACCCCTCCACTTT.

The CDR3 nucleotides read TGTGCCAGCAGCTCTACAGGGGGAACTGACTACGAGCAGTACGTC. Its protein product is CASSSTGGTDYEQYV. The chain couples TRBV11-2 to TRBJ2-7; 8 nucleotides line up with TRBD1. Germline loops: CDR1 SGHAT, CDR2 FQNNGV. The CDR3 runs to 15 residues. Trimming removed 4 bases from V and 3 bases from J; junction bases left unmatched: 8.

The CDR3 loop is CASSPWTSGRTDTQYF. DNA for the CDR3: TGTGCCAGCAGCCCTTGGACTAGCGGGAGAACAGATACGCAGTATTTT. V gene TRBV7-8 combines with J gene TRBJ2-3, with 13 bases matching TRBD2. Germline V gene lookup returns CDR1 SGHVS and CDR2 FQNEAQ. This CDR3 is 16 amino acids long. Trimming at V came to 5 bases and at J to 3 bases, leaving 5 bases not matched to a gene.

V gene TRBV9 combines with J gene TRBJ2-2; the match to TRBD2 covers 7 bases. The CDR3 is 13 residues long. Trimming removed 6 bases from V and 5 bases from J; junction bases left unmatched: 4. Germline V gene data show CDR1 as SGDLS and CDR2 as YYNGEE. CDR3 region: CASTRGRTGELFF. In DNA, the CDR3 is TGTGCCAGCACCCGCGGGAGAACCGGGGAGCTGTTTTTT.

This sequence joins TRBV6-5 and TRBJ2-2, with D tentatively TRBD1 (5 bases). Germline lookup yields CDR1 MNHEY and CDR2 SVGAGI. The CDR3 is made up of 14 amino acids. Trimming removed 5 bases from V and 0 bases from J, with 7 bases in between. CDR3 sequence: CASSQGANTGELFF. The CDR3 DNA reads TGTGCCAGCAGTCAGGGCGCGAACACCGGGGAGCTGTTTTTT.

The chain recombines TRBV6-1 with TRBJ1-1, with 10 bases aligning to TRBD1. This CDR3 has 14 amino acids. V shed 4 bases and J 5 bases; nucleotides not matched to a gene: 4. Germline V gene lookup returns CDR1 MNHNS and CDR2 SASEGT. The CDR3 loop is CASSVDRGDTEAFF. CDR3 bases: TGTGCCAGCAGTGTGGACAGGGGGGATACTGAAGCTTTCTTT.

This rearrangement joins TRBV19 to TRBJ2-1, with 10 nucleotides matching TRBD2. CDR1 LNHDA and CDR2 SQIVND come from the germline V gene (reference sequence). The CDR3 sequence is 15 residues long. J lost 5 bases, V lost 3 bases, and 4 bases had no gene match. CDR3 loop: CASSISGRTNNEQFF. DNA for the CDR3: TGTGCCAGTAGTATTAGCGGGAGGACAAACAATGAGCAGTTCTTC. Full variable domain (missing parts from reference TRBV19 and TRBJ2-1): DGGITQSPKYLFRKEGQNVTLSCEQNLNHDAMYWYRQDPGQGLRLIYYSQIVNDFQKGDIAEGYSVSREKKESFPLTVTSAQKNPTAFYLCASSISGRTNNEQFFGPGTRLTVL.

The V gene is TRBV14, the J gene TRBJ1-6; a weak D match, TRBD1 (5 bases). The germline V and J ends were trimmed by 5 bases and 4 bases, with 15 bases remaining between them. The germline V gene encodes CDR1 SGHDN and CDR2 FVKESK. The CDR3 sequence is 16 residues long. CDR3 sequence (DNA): TGTGCCAGCAGCGACTTTAAGAGGGGATATAATTCACCCCTCCACTTT. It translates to CASSDFKRGYNSPLHF. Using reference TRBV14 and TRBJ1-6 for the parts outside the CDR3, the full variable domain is EAGVTQFPSHSVIEKGQTVTLRCDPISGHDNLYWYRRVMGKEIKFLLHFVKESKQDESGMPNNRFLAERTGGTYSTLKVQPAELEDSGVYFCASSDFKRGYNSPLHFGNGTRLTVT.

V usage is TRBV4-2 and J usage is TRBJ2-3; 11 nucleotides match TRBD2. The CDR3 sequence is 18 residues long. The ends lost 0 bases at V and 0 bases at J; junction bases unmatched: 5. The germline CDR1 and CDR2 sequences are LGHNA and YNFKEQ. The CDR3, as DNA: TGTGCCAGCAGCCAAGATGGGACTAGCGGCACTAGCACAGATACGCAGTATTTT. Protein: CASSQDGTSGTSTDTQYF.

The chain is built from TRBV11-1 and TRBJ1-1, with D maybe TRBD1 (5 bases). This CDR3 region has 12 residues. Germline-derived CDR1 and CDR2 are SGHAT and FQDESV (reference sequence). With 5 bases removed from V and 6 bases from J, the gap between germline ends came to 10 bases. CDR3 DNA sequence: TGTGCCAGCAGCGATGGGGCAGCTGAAGCTTTCTTT. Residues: CASSDGAAEAFF.

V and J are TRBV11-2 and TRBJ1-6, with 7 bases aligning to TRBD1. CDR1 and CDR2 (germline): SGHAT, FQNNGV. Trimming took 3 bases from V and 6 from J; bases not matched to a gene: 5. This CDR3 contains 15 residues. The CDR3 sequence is CASSFGGQPNSPLHF. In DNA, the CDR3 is TGTGCCAGCAGCTTTGGGGGACAGCCTAATTCACCCCTCCACTTT.

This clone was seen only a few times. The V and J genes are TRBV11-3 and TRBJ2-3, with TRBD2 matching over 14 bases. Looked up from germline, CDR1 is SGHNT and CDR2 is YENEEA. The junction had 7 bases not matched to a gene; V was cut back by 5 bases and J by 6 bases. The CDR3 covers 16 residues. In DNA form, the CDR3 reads TGTGCCAGCAGCCTGACTAGCGGGGGGGCCCGGGATACGCAGTATTTT. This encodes CASSLTSGGARDTQYF.